These 29 T cell receptor beta chains share one sample of origin, sequenced in a study of cytomegalovirus exposure and HLA in healthy donors. PCR was performed using 60 Vbeta and 13 Jbeta primers. Here immunoSEQ multiplex PCR was the method, and the copy in TCRdb shows in-frame clones only, minus some. The sample carries under 200,000 clones, 70% to 90% recorded once. The sequenced sample consisted of PBMCs. Receptors were obtained from a woman aged 18-30 years in good health and CMV-seronegative.

This clone was detected a few times. The chain recombines TRBV25-1 with TRBJ2-3; TRBD1 might be the D (5 bases). Germline-derived CDR1 and CDR2 are MGHDK and SYGVNS. V gave up 3 bases and J gave up 2 bases, with 15 bases separating them. This CDR3 spans 16 amino acids. The CDR3 nucleotides read TGTGCCAGCAGTGACCAGGCAGGGTGGCTCACAGATACGCAGTATTTT. Translation gives CASSDQAGWLTDTQYF.

The V call is TRBV7-2, the J call TRBJ2-7; D is unclear. The CDR3 has 13 amino acids. The germline gives CDR1 SGHTA, CDR2 FQGNSA. V lost 4 bases and J lost 3, with 10 bases in between. This chain's CDR3 is CASSYRQSYEQYF. In DNA form, the CDR3 reads TGTGCCAGCAGCTACAGACAAAGCTACGAGCAGTACTTC.

The chain recombines TRBV5-4 with TRBJ1-2; D remains ambiguous. V shed 6 bases and J shed 0 bases, with 9 bases lying between them. This CDR3 comprises 13 residues. Per germline, CDR1 SGHNT and CDR2 YYREEE (reference sequence). The CDR3 nucleotides read TGTGCCAGCATCGGAGATGCTAACTATGGCTACACCTTC. Translated: CASIGDANYGYTF. Combining the CDR3 with reference TRBV5-4 and TRBJ1-2 gives the whole variable domain ETGVTQSPTHLIKTRGQQVTLRCSSQSGHNTVSWYQQALGQGPQFIFQYYREEENGRGNFPPRFSGLQFPNYSSELNVNALELDDSALYLCASIGDANYGYTFGSGTRLTVV.

The V call is TRBV10-1, the J call TRBJ1-1; 8 bases are a match to TRBD1. The junction had 7 bases not matched to a gene; V was cut back by 0 bases and J by 1 base. This CDR3 has 17 residues. Germline lookup yields CDR1 WNHNN and CDR2 SYGVQD (reference sequence). The CDR3 region has the DNA TGCGCCAGCAGTGAGTCCCTACTGACAGGGGAGAACACTGAAGCTTTCTTT. Its protein product is CASSESLLTGENTEAFF.

The rearrangement joins TRBV10-3 to TRBJ1-5, with TRBD1 as a possible D gene (5 bases). V was clipped by 3 bases and J by 3 bases, with 6 bases between them. From germline, CDR1 is ENHRY and CDR2 SYGVKD. This CDR3 is 13 amino acids long. The CDR3 DNA reads TGTGCCATCAGTGACAGGGACAATCAGCCCCAGCATTTT. It yields the protein CAISDRDNQPQHF.

This clone appeared a single time. The chain joins TRBV14 to TRBJ1-1, with 8 bases identical to TRBD1. Germline V gene sequence: CDR1 SGHDN, CDR2 FVKESK. The CDR3 contains 15 residues. The J segment lost 5 bases and the V segment lost 2 bases, leaving 7 bases of the junction unmatched. The DNA for the CDR3 is TGTGCCAGCAGCCAATTAAACAGGGGGTCGACTGAAGCTTTCTTT. Translation: CASSQLNRGSTEAFF.

The gene calls are TRBV7-2 and TRBJ2-5, with 8 positions matching TRBD1. The germline CDR1 and CDR2 sequences are SGHTA and FQGNSA. The CDR3 is made up of 14 amino acids. V shed 7 bases and J 4 bases; nucleotides not matched to a gene: 8. The CDR3 DNA sequence: TGTGCCAGCAAACAGGGGGTTGTGGTAGAGACCCAGTACTTC. It is translated as CASKQGVVVETQYF.

For this clone: The sample carries other DNA sequences with the same CDR3. The chain combines TRBV28 with TRBJ2-3; D might be TRBD2 (6 bases). Trimming left V 3 bases short and J 0 bases short, with 7 bases between. The CDR3 spans 14 residues. The germline CDR1 and CDR2 sequences are MDHEN and SYDVKM. CDR3 DNA sequence: TGTGCCAGCAGTTTTGGAGGGAGCACAGATACGCAGTATTTT. Translated, it gives CASSFGGSTDTQYF.

This clone was picked up one time. This rearrangement joins TRBV6-6 to TRBJ1-5; D possibly corresponds to TRBD1 (6 bases). The CDR3 has 15 residues. V was pared by 6 bases and J by 4 bases, with 16 bases between. Germline lookup yields CDR1 MNHNY and CDR2 SVGAGI (reference sequence). The CDR3 protein is CASRLQGSENQPQHF. Here the CDR3 DNA reads TGTGCCAGCAGACTCCAGGGGAGCGAGAATCAGCCCCAGCATTTT.

V usage is TRBV5-1 and J usage is TRBJ2-7; 7 bases fit TRBD2. CDR1 SGHRS and CDR2 YFSETQ come from the germline V gene. This CDR3 is built from 15 residues. The V segment lost 4 bases and the J segment 3 bases; nucleotides outside the gene matches: 10. The CDR3 reads CASSGGGPPDYEQYF. The DNA of the CDR3 is TGCGCCAGCAGCGGGGGAGGGCCTCCCGACTACGAGCAGTACTTC.

This clone was seen only once. The V call is TRBV30, the J call TRBJ1-1; 9 bases agree with TRBD1. This CDR3 has 14 residues. V shed 0 bases, J shed 1 base, and the junction held 0 bases outside the gene matches. Looked up from germline, CDR1 is GTSNPN and CDR2 is SVGIG (reference sequence). The chain's CDR3 is CAWSVGQGNTEAFF. DNA of the CDR3: TGTGCCTGGAGTGTGGGACAGGGGAACACTGAAGCTTTCTTT.

The rearrangement uses TRBV19 and TRBJ2-1; 8 bases are shared with TRBD2. The CDR3 has 15 amino acids. J gave up 7 bases and V 4 bases, and 9 bases lay outside the gene matches. CDR1 and CDR2 (germline): LNHDA, SQIVND (reference sequence). The CDR3 DNA follows: TGTGCCAGTAGTACCGCCCCGGGAGGGCTTAATGAGCAGTTCTTC. This sequence encodes CASSTAPGGLNEQFF.

This chain uses TRBV19 with TRBJ1-1; D is ambiguous. The CDR3 sequence is 16 residues long. Trimming took 3 bases from V and 3 from J, leaving 17 bases between them. Germline V CDR1 and CDR2: LNHDA, SQIVND (reference sequence). CDR3 DNA sequence: TGTGCCAGTAGTATGGAGGCAGGACTATTGGACACTGAAGCTTTCTTT. This codes for CASSMEAGLLDTEAFF.

The chain recombines TRBV7-9 with TRBJ1-4, with 7 bases aligning to TRBD1. This CDR3 has 15 amino acids. The germline V gene encodes CDR1 SEHNR and CDR2 FQNEAQ (reference sequence). The V and J ends lost 1 base and 7 bases, in that order; junction bases with no gene match: 6. CDR3 loop: CASSLGTGPIEKLFF. CDR3 in DNA: TGTGCCAGCAGCTTAGGGACAGGACCAATTGAAAAACTGTTTTTT.

The table lists this clone with a few counts. V gene TRBV28 combines with J gene TRBJ2-7, with 11 positions matching TRBD1. V trimming: 3 bases; J trimming: 3 bases; junction bases outside the gene matches: 4. Germline V gene sequence: CDR1 MDHEN, CDR2 SYDVKM. The CDR3 totals 15 residues. The CDR3 DNA reads as TGTGCCAGCAGTTTCCCGGGACAGGGGGGCTACGAGCAGTACTTC. Its translation: CASSFPGQGGYEQYF.

V and J are TRBV5-1 and TRBJ2-7; 7 nucleotides line up with TRBD1. Germline lookup yields CDR1 SGHRS and CDR2 YFSETQ. With V trimmed by 0 bases and J by 1 base, 1 base remained unmatched. CDR3 size: 14 residues. The CDR3 spells CASSLEDRSYEQYF. For the CDR3, the DNA is TGCGCCAGCAGCTTGGAGGACAGGTCCTACGAGCAGTACTTC.

Regarding this clone: A junction boundary mismatches the germline segment, possibly from a read error. This chain joins TRBV4-1 and TRBJ1-5, with D possibly being TRBD1 (5 bases). The CDR3 is 17 residues long. Germline CDR1 and CDR2: MGHRA and YSYEKL. The CDR3 DNA follows: TGCGCCAGCAGCCAAGACTACTCGGGGCGGGGCAAGCAGCCCCAGCATTTT. Protein: CASSQDYSGRGKQPQHF.

The V call is TRBV5-6, the J call TRBJ2-7; TRBD2 is a possible D gene (6 bases). The V gene's germline CDR1 is SGHDT and CDR2 YYEEEE. CDR3 length: 13 amino acids. The V end lost 4 bases, the J end lost 6 bases, and 14 bases lay between the germline ends. CDR3 nucleotides: TGTGCCAGCAGCCCCTCGGGAGCTGGCGAGCAGTACTTC. The encoded protein is CASSPSGAGEQYF.

This rearrangement joins TRBV28 to TRBJ1-1; D is undetermined. The CDR3 sequence is 12 residues long. Between the trimmed V and J ends, which lost 4 bases and 9 bases, there was a span of 12 bases. CDR1 is MDHEN, CDR2 SYDVKM, per germline. CDR3: CASSSDREKAFF. In nucleotides, the CDR3 is TGTGCCAGCAGTTCAGACCGGGAAAAAGCTTTCTTT.

The chain links TRBV5-4 to TRBJ2-1; TRBD2 aligns across 15 bases. The V gene's germline CDR1 is SGHNT and CDR2 YYREEE (reference sequence). The CDR3 length is 18 residues. Trimming at V came to 4 bases and at J to 0 bases, leaving 5 bases not matched to a gene. CDR3 residues: CASSRGLAGGSSYNEQFF. CDR3 coding DNA: TGTGCCAGCAGCCGCGGACTAGCGGGAGGGAGCTCCTACAATGAGCAGTTCTTC.

This clone has a single count. The gene calls are TRBV28 and TRBJ2-1, with TRBD2 identical over 8 bases. This CDR3 has 15 amino acids. The V segment lost 7 bases and the J segment 6 bases; nucleotides outside the gene matches: 11. Germline V gene sequence: CDR1 MDHEN, CDR2 SYDVKM. The CDR3 loop reads CASTPGGADGNEQFF. The DNA for the CDR3 is TGTGCCAGCACCCCGGGGGGGGCCGACGGCAATGAGCAGTTCTTC. Combining the CDR3 with reference TRBV28 and TRBJ2-1 gives the whole variable domain DVKVTQSSRYLVKRTGEKVFLECVQDMDHENMFWYRQDPGLGLRLIYFSYDVKMKEKGDIPEGYSVSREKKERFSLILESASTNQTSMYLCASTPGGADGNEQFFGPGTRLTVL.

This clone was seen more than once but under ten times. V is TRBV28 and J is TRBJ1-1; 8 bases are shared with TRBD1. This CDR3 contains 13 residues. Trimming at V came to 2 bases and at J to 5 bases, leaving 1 base not matched to a gene. From germline, CDR1 is MDHEN and CDR2 SYDVKM. The CDR3 sequence is CASSLTGGTEAFF. Here the CDR3 DNA reads TGTGCCAGCAGTTTAACAGGGGGGACTGAAGCTTTCTTT.

The table lists this clone with a few counts. The chain couples TRBV2 to TRBJ2-3, with 11 positions matching TRBD2. V shed 5 bases, J shed 1 base, and the junction held 2 bases outside the gene matches. The CDR3 covers 15 residues. The germline V gene has CDR1 SNHLY and CDR2 FYNNEI. The chain's CDR3 is CASSILAGGTDTQYF. In nucleotides, the CDR3 is TGTGCCAGCAGTATACTAGCGGGAGGCACAGATACGCAGTATTTT.

The chain carries TRBV28 and TRBJ2-7; unclear D gene. V lost 6 bases and J 3 bases, leaving 15 bases between the germline ends. The V gene's germline CDR1 is MDHEN and CDR2 SYDVKM. CDR3 length: 14 amino acids. This CDR3 is CASRRIGRGYEQYF. The CDR3 DNA sequence: TGTGCCAGCAGGAGGATCGGAAGAGGCTACGAGCAGTACTTC.

The chain carries TRBV28 and TRBJ2-7; the D gene is possibly TRBD2 (6 bases). The CDR3 consists of 12 residues. Germline V CDR1 and CDR2: MDHEN, SYDVKM. Trimming cost V 5 bases and J 5 bases, with 10 bases left between them. The DNA for the CDR3 is TGTGCCAGCAGTACTAGCCCGAACGAGCAGTACTTC. This sequence encodes CASSTSPNEQYF. The whole variable domain, filled in from reference TRBV28 and TRBJ2-7, reads DVKVTQSSRYLVKRTGEKVFLECVQDMDHENMFWYRQDPGLGLRLIYFSYDVKMKEKGDIPEGYSVSREKKERFSLILESASTNQTSMYLCASSTSPNEQYFGPGTRLTVT.

This clone occurred once. The CDR3 sequence is CASSFEGVMDTGELFF. In DNA form, the CDR3 reads TGTGCCAGCAGCTTTGAAGGGGTGATGGACACCGGGGAGCTGTTTTTT. The chain couples TRBV11-2 to TRBJ2-2; TRBD1 is a possible D gene (5 bases). Germline CDR1 reads SGHAT; CDR2 reads FQNNGV. This CDR3 region has 16 residues. V was cut by 3 bases and J by 3 bases, with 14 bases left in between.

The V and J genes are TRBV2 and TRBJ1-2; 7 bases map to TRBD1. After removal of 7 bases from V and 7 bases from J, the junction contained 12 bases not matched to a gene. The CDR3 is 14 residues long. CDR1 and CDR2 (germline): SNHLY, FYNNEI. CDR3 in amino acids: CASIGQVGLGGYTF. CDR3 nucleotides: TGTGCCAGCATTGGACAGGTTGGGTTGGGTGGCTACACCTTC.

The chain couples TRBV27 to TRBJ2-5, with 8 bases aligning to TRBD1. Germline CDR1 and CDR2: MNHEY and SMNVEV (reference sequence). The CDR3 is made up of 14 amino acids. V shed 4 bases, J shed 2 bases, and the junction held 3 bases outside the gene matches. The CDR3 loop is CASSSTGGQETQYF. In nucleotides, the CDR3 is TGTGCCAGCAGTTCCACAGGGGGGCAAGAGACCCAGTACTTC.

The genes are TRBV5-1 and TRBJ1-1; weak D call: TRBD1 (6 bases). The ends were cut back, 0 bases at V and 8 bases at J, with 17 bases in the middle. The CDR3 is 15 residues long. The germline CDR1 and CDR2 sequences are SGHRS and YFSETQ. CDR3 DNA sequence: TGCGCCAGCAGCTTGGCCGGTTACAGGGAAGGGGAAGCTTTCTTT. It is translated as CASSLAGYREGEAFF.